This entry is about one TCR beta chain. The antigen is not known. CD8+CD57+ cell expansion had been shown by flow cytometry in patients chosen for sequencing. There were no patients without severe acquired aplastic anemia. Patients were treatment-naive when blood was sampled. The data stem from a study of CD8+CD57+ T cells in acquired aplastic anemia. TCR beta VDJ and CDR3 profiling used genomic DNA as template. MiXCR, applied by TCRdb to the reads, yields one record per CDR3 protein. The data contain 270,000 or so distinct CDR3 sequences, approximately 79% of them singletons. Germline V CDR1 and CDR2: SEHNR, FQNEAQ (reference sequence). Trimming cost V 2 bases and J 14 bases; bases outside gene matches: 17. The CDR3 loop spans 15 amino acids. Findings and caveats of the study: Patients and controls had in common 25 to 30 CD8+ CDR3 sequences.

The chain joins TRBV7-9 to TRBJ1-2; 7 bases map to TRBD1. Sequencing was done on a sample of sorted CD4+, CD8+, or CD8+CD57+ T cells (not recorded which) from PBMCs. This TCR came from a human donor with aplastic anemia. The CDR3 DNA follows: TGTGCCAGCAGCTTAAATCTGACAGGGAACACTGAAGCTACCTTC. Translated, it gives CASSLNLTGNTEATF. Looking up the rest from reference TRBV7-9 and TRBJ1-2 gives the full variable domain: DTGVSQNPRHKITKRGQNVTFRCDPISEHNRLYWYRQTLGQGPEFLTYFQNEAQLEKSRLLSDRFSAERPKGSFSTLEIQRTEQGDSAMYLCASSLNLTGNTEATFGSGTRLTVV.